The 13 T cell receptor beta chains presented below share a single source sample, sequenced in a study of blood T cell repertoires in COVID-19. Only in-frame clones appear in the TCRdb table, and some are missing; sequencing was by immunoSEQ multiplex PCR. The data show about 200,000 clones, 80% to 90% seen once. Sequenced input: PBMCs or T cells enriched from blood (not recorded which). These receptors were collected from a middle-aged man who had recovered from COVID-19.

J is TRBJ1-2 and V is TRBV13; D might be TRBD1 (6 bases). This CDR3 has 15 amino acids. V lost 4 bases and J 2 bases, leaving 14 bases between the germline ends. Germline loops: CDR1 PRHDT, CDR2 FYEKMQ (reference sequence). CDR3 DNA sequence: TGTGCCAGCAGCTCGAACTTAGGACAGAACTATGGCTACACCTTC. This sequence encodes CASSSNLGQNYGYTF. The full variable domain, with the rest looked up from reference TRBV13 and TRBJ1-2, is AAGVIQSPRHLIKEKRETATLKCYPIPRHDTVYWYQQGPGQDPQFLISFYEKMQSDKGSIPDRFSAQQFSDYHSELNMSSLELGDSALYFCASSSNLGQNYGYTFGSGTRLTVV.

The rearrangement uses TRBV18 and TRBJ2-1; 7 bases fit TRBD1. CDR3 size: 17 residues. CDR1 KGHSH and CDR2 LQKENI come from the germline V gene. Losses at the gene ends were 4 bases for V and 8 bases for J; bases not matched to a gene: 17. DNA of the CDR3: TGTGCCAGCTCACTAAACGGCGGAACAGGGGAGTGGGATGAGCAGTTCTTC. As protein: CASSLNGGTGEWDEQFF.

The chain has TRBV7-2 and TRBJ1-2; a possible D gene is TRBD1 (6 bases). The germline V gene has CDR1 SGHTA and CDR2 FQGNSA. The CDR3 is 14 amino acids. Trimming pared 5 bases from V and 6 bases from J, leaving 16 bases between. The CDR3: CASSRPRGRNGYTF. Written as DNA, the CDR3 is TGTGCCAGCAGCCGCCCCAGGGGACGGAATGGCTACACCTTC.

This rearrangement joins TRBV9 to TRBJ1-2; 10 positions agree with TRBD1. This CDR3 is 14 amino acids long. Germline trimming cut 4 bases from V and 2 bases from J; bases unmatched to any gene: 2. Germline CDR1 SGDLS, CDR2 YYNGEE. The CDR3: CASSSGQGNYGYTF. The CDR3 DNA reads TGTGCCAGCAGCTCGGGACAGGGGAACTATGGCTACACCTTC.

This rearrangement joins TRBV5-1 to TRBJ1-1; perhaps TRBD1 as D (5 bases). The CDR3 runs 14 residues. Trimming took 5 bases from V and 0 from J, leaving 11 bases between them. The germline V gene encodes CDR1 SGHRS and CDR2 YFSETQ. The CDR3 protein is CASRPQGMNTEAFF. The DNA of the CDR3 is TGCGCCAGCAGGCCTCAGGGAATGAACACTGAAGCTTTCTTT.

The V gene is TRBV5-4, the J gene TRBJ2-7, with a tentative D call TRBD1 (6 bases). The CDR3 is made up of 15 amino acids. CDR1 is SGHNT, CDR2 YYREEE, per germline (reference sequence). V was pared by 0 bases and J by 5 bases, with 15 bases between. The CDR3 sequence is CASSLALTGYHEQYF. CDR3 coding DNA: TGTGCCAGCAGCTTGGCCCTAACAGGGTATCACGAGCAGTACTTC.

This clone appeared a single time. CDR3: CASSPSGVGETQYF. The CDR3 DNA follows: TGTGCCAGCAGCCCCAGCGGGGTAGGAGAGACCCAGTACTTC. This chain joins TRBV7-3 and TRBJ2-5; 7 positions agree with TRBD2. This CDR3 has 14 amino acids. The germline V gene has CDR1 SGHTA and CDR2 FQGTGA. The V segment lost 5 bases and the J segment 4 bases; nucleotides outside the gene matches: 7. Full variable domain (missing parts from reference TRBV7-3 and TRBJ2-5): GAGVSQTPSNKVTEKGKYVELRCDPISGHTALYWYRQSLGQGPEFLIYFQGTGAADDSGLPNDRFFAVRPEGSVSTLKIQRTERGDSAVYLCASSPSGVGETQYFGPGTRLLVL.

The rearrangement uses TRBV7-2 and TRBJ2-7, with 7 bases matching TRBD1. V shed 4 bases, J shed 3 bases, and the junction held 9 bases outside the gene matches. The CDR3 runs 15 residues. Per germline, CDR1 SGHTA and CDR2 FQGNSA. In nucleotides, the CDR3 is TGTGCCAGCAGCTCTACTCCCGGGACAGACTACGAGCAGTACTTC. Translation gives CASSSTPGTDYEQYF.

This clone came up a few times. The rearrangement links TRBV5-6 to TRBJ2-7; 8 nucleotides match TRBD2. With 4 bases clipped from V and 2 bases from J, the junction kept 11 bases outside the gene matches. The CDR3 is 16 residues long. The germline V gene has CDR1 SGHDT and CDR2 YYEEEE. The CDR3 sequence is CASSPTGGPRTYEQYF. The DNA for the CDR3 is TGTGCCAGCAGCCCTACGGGGGGGCCCCGAACCTACGAGCAGTACTTC.

This sequence joins TRBV11-2 and TRBJ2-2; 7 positions match TRBD2. With V trimmed by 3 bases and J by 4 bases, 5 bases remained unmatched. Germline V CDR1 and CDR2: SGHAT, FQNNGV. The CDR3 extends over 15 amino acids. CDR3 amino acids: CASSFGSGATGELFF. The DNA of the CDR3 is TGTGCCAGCAGCTTCGGCAGCGGGGCCACCGGGGAGCTGTTTTTT.

V usage is TRBV2 and J usage is TRBJ1-4, with D perhaps matching TRBD1 (5 bases). CDR1 is SNHLY and CDR2 is FYNNEI in the germline V gene. The CDR3 extends over 12 amino acids. V was cut by 6 bases and J by 5 bases, with 7 bases left in between. The CDR3 DNA is TGTGCCAGCAGGGAGGGGAATGAAAAACTGTTTTTT. Its translation: CASREGNEKLFF.

Note on this clone: The sample has other DNA sequences that encode this CDR3 too. V usage is TRBV6-5 and J usage is TRBJ1-2; D uncertain. The CDR3 covers 11 residues. Germline V gene data show CDR1 as MNHEY and CDR2 as SVGAGI. V lost 8 bases to trimming and J lost 5 bases, with 9 bases between them. The CDR3 reads CASSLGYGYTF. DNA for the CDR3: TGTGCCAGCTCGCTAGGATATGGCTACACCTTC.

The rearrangement links TRBV27 to TRBJ1-5; the D gene is possibly TRBD1 (5 bases). Germline assignment: CDR1 MNHEY and CDR2 SMNVEV (reference sequence). Between the trimmed V and J ends, which lost 5 bases and 7 bases, there was a span of 12 bases. CDR3 size: 13 residues. This CDR3 is CASSTTDRQPQHF. The CDR3 DNA follows: TGTGCCAGCAGTACGACAGACCGCCAGCCCCAGCATTTT.